This TCR beta chain was captured in a study of CD8 T cells in ankylosing spondylitis. MiXCR, applied by TCRdb to the 5' RACE reads, yields one record per CDR3 protein. The data contain approximately 210,000 distinct CDR3 sequences, 9.5% to 15% of them singletons. V lost 3 bases and J 3 bases, leaving 5 bases between the germline ends. This CDR3 is built from 12 residues. Looked up from germline, CDR1 is WNHNN and CDR2 is SYGVQD (reference sequence). The chain has TRBV10-1 and TRBJ2-5; D unclear. The source material was blood, either unsorted or a sorted T cell fraction (not recorded which). The sequence derives from a male donor with ankylosing spondylitis or in good health (not recorded which). CDR3 bases: TGCGCCAGCAGTGACCCGAAAGAGACCCAGTACTTC. It is translated as CASSDPKETQYF.